This entry features one T cell receptor beta chain sequence. Sequencing was performed with immunoSEQ multiplex PCR; in TCRdb, only in-frame clones are kept and a portion is missing. The sample holds about 29,000 clones, 80% to 90% seen once. The sample belongs to a study of PD-L1 blockade in urothelial cancer. Study-wide background: The patients first took atezolizumab in the mid-2010s, receiving 1,200 mg intravenously every 3 weeks.

Time point described: peripheral blood 6 weeks after treatment start. The CDR3 is 13 amino acids. V was cut by 5 bases and J by 12 bases, with 19 bases left in between. CDR1 is SGHAT and CDR2 is FQDESV in the germline V gene (reference sequence). The clonotype comes from a man aged 65 to 79 with urothelial cancer. The material was PBMCs, obtained around atezolizumab (anti-PD-L1) treatment. V and J are TRBV11-1 and TRBJ1-1, with TRBD1 as a possible D gene (5 bases). In nucleotides, the CDR3 is TGTGCCAGCAGCCCCGCTAGGGGAGGGGAGACTTTCTTT. Translation: CASSPARGGETFF.